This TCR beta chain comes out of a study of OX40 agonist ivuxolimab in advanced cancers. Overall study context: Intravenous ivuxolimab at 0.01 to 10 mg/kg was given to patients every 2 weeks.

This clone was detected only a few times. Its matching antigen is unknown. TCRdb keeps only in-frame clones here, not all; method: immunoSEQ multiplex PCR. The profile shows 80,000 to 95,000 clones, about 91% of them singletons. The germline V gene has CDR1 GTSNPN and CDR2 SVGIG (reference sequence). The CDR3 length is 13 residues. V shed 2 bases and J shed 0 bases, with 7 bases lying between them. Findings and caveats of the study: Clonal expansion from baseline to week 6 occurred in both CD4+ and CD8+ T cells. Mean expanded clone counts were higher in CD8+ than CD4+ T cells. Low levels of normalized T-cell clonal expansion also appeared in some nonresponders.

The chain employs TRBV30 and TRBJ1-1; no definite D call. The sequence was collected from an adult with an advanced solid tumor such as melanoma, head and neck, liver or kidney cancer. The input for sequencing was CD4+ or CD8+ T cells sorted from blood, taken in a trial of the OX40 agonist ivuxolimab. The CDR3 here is CAWSNGVNTEAFF. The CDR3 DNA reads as TGTGCCTGGAGTAATGGAGTGAACACTGAAGCTTTCTTT.